This TCR beta chain was recorded in a study of PD-1 blockade in mismatch repair-deficient tumors. Across the study: Patients had approximately 13 mismatch repair-deficient cancer types and were previously treated and progressing.

Germline CDR1 is LGHNT and CDR2 is FRNRAP. The J segment lost 7 bases and the V segment lost 5 bases, leaving 9 bases of the junction unmatched. The CDR3 spans 14 residues. The repertoire was sequenced with immunoSEQ multiplex PCR; TCRdb's copy has only in-frame clones and lacks some. The table lists roughly 15,000 clones, roughly 80% of them singletons. Here the sequenced sample was PBMCs, taken before pembrolizumab treatment. This rearrangement joins TRBV12-5 to TRBJ2-5; 8 positions match TRBD2. The receptor was derived from an adult with mismatch repair-deficient cancer. The CDR3 here is CASGPGTSGGTQYF. In DNA, the CDR3 is TGTGCTAGTGGTCCCGGGACTAGTGGGGGGACCCAGTACTTC.